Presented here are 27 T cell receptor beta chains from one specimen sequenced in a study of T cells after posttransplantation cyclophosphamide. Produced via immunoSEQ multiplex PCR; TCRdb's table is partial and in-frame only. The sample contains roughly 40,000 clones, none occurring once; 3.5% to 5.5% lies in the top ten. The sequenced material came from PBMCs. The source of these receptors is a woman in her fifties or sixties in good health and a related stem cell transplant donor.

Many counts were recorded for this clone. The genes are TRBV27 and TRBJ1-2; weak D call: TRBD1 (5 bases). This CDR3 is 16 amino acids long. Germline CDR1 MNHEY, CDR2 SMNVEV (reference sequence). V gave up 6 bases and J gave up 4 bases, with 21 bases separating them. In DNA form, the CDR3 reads TGTGCCAGCAGCCAAGGGCGGGACGCCTTAACCTATGGCTACACCTTC. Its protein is CASSQGRDALTYGYTF.

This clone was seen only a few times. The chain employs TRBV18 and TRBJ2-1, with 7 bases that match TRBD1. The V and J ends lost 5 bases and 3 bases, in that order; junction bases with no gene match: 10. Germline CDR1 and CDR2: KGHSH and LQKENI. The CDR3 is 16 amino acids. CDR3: CASSFWTGVGYNEQFF. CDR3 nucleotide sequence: TGTGCCAGCTCATTCTGGACAGGCGTGGGCTACAATGAGCAGTTCTTC.

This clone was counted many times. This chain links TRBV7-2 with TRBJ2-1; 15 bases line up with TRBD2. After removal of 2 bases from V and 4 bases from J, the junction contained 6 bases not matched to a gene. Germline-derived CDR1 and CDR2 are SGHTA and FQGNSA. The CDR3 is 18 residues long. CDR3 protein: CASSLWRTSGGAYNEQFF. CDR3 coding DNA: TGTGCCAGCAGCTTATGGCGGACTAGCGGGGGGGCTTACAATGAGCAGTTCTTC.

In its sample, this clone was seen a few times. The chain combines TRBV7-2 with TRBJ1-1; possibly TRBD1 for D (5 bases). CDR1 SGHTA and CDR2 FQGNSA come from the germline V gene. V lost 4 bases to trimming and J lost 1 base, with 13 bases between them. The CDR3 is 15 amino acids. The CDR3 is CASSYPRGGNTEAFF. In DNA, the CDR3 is TGTGCCAGCAGCTATCCACGGGGGGGGAACACTGAAGCTTTCTTT.

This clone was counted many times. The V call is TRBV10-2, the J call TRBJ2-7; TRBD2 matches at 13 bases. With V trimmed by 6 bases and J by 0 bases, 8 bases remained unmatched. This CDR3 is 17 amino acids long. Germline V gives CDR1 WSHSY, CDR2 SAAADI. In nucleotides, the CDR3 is TGCGCCAGCAGCGTCGGGACTAGCGGGGCCCGCTCCTACGAGCAGTACTTC. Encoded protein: CASSVGTSGARSYEQYF.

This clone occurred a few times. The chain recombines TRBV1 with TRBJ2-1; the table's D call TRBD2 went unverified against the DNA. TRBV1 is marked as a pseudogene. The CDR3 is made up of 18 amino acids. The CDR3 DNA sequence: TGCACCAGCAGCCAAGGACTAGCGGGGGTTCCCTCCTACAATGAGCAGTTCTTC. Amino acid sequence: CTSSQGLAGVPSYNEQFF.

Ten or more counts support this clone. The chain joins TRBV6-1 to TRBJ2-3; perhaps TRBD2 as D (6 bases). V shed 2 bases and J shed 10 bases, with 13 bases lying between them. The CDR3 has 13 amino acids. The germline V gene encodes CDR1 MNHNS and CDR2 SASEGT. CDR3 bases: TGTGCCAGCAGTGAACTGGGCTGGGGGGCGCAGTATTTT. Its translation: CASSELGWGAQYF.

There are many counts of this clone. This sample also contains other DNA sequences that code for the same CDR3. The CDR3 here is CASSLTGDSYEQYF. Written as DNA, the CDR3 is TGTGCCAGCAGCTTGACAGGGGACTCCTACGAGCAGTACTTC. J is TRBJ2-7 and V is TRBV5-5, with 7 bases matching TRBD1. CDR1 is SGHKS, CDR2 YYEKEE, per germline (reference sequence). CDR3 size: 14 residues. The V gene end was trimmed by 1 base and the J gene end by 0 bases; junction bases not matched to a gene: 1.

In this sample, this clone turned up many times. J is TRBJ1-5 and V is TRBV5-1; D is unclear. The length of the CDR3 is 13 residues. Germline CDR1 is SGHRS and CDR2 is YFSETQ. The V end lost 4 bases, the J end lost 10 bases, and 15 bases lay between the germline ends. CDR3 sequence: CASSVNPGLPQHF. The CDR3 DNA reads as TGCGCCAGCAGCGTAAACCCCGGACTCCCCCAGCATTTT.

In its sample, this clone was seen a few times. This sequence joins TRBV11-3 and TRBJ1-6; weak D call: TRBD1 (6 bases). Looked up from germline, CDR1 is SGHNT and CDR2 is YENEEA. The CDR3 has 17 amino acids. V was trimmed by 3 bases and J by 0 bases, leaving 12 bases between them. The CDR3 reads CASSFNPGASYNSPLHF. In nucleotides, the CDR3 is TGTGCCAGCAGCTTTAACCCAGGGGCCTCCTATAATTCACCCCTCCACTTT.

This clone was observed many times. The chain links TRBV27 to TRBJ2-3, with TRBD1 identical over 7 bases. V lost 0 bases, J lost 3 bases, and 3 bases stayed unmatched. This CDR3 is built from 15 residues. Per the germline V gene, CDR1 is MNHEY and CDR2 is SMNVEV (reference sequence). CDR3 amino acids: CASSLSTGRTDTQYF. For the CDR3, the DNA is TGTGCCAGCAGTTTATCGACAGGGAGAACAGATACGCAGTATTTT.

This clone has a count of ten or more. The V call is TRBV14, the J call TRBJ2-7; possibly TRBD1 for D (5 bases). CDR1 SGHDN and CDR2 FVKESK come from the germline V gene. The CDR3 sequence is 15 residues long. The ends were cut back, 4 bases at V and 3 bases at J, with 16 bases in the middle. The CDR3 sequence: CASSPTYPRDYEQYF. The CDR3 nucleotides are TGTGCCAGCAGCCCCACGTACCCCAGGGACTACGAGCAGTACTTC. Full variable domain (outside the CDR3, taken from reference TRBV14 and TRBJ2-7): EAGVTQFPSHSVIEKGQTVTLRCDPISGHDNLYWYRRVMGKEIKFLLHFVKESKQDESGMPNNRFLAERTGGTYSTLKVQPAELEDSGVYFCASSPTYPRDYEQYFGPGTRLTVT.

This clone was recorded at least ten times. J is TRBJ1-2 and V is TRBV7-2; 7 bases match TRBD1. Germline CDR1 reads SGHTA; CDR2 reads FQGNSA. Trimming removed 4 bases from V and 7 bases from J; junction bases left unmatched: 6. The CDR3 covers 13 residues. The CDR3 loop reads CASSSSGTVGYTF. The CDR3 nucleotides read TGTGCCAGCAGCTCATCCGGGACAGTTGGCTACACCTTC.

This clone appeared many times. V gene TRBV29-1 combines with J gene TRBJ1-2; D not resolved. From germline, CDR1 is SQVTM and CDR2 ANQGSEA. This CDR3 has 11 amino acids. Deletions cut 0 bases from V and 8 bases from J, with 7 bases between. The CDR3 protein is CSVEDRVGYTF. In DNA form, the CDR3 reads TGCAGCGTTGAAGATCGGGTCGGCTACACCTTC. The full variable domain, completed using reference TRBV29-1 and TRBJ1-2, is SAVISQKPSRDICQRGTSLTIQCQVDSQVTMMFWYRQQPGQSLTLIATANQGSEATYESGFVIDKFPISRPNLTFSTLTVSNMSPEDSSIYLCSVEDRVGYTFGSGTRLTVV.

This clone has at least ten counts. This CDR3 reads CSATTTRYEQYF. CDR3 DNA: TGCAGCGCTACGACAACTCGGTACGAGCAGTACTTC. The rearrangement uses TRBV29-1 and TRBJ2-7; unclear D gene. V lost 7 bases to trimming and J lost 4 bases, with 14 bases between them. Germline CDR1 is SQVTM and CDR2 is ANQGSEA. The CDR3 is 12 residues long.

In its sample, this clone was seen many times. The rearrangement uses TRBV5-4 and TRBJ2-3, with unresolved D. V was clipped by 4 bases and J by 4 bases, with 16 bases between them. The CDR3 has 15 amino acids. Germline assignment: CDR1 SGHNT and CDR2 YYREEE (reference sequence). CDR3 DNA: TGTGCCAGCAGCCCCATAAGCAATTCGGCAGATACGCAGTATTTT. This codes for CASSPISNSADTQYF.

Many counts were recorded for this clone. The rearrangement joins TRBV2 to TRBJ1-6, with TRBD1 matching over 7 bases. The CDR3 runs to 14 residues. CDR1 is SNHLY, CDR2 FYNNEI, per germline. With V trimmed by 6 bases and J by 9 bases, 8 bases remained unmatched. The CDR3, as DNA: TGTGCCAGCAGGGCCAGGGGGAGTACTTCACCCCTCCACTTT. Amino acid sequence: CASRARGSTSPLHF. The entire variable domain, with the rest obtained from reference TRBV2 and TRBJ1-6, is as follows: EPEVTQTPSHQVTQMGQEVILRCVPISNHLYFYWYRQILGQKVEFLVSFYNNEISEKSEIFDDQFSVERPDGSNFTLKIRSTKLEDSAMYFCASRARGSTSPLHFGNGTRLTVT.

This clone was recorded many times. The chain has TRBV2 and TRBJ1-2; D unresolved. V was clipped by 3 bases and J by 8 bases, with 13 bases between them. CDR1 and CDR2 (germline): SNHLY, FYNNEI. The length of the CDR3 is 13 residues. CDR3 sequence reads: CASSEGRFSGYTF. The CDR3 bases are TGTGCCAGCAGTGAGGGCAGGTTCAGCGGCTACACCTTC.

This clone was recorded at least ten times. CDR3 region: CASSSPGGRGQPQHF. CDR3 coding DNA: TGTGCCAGCAGTTCCCCTGGAGGGCGCGGTCAGCCCCAGCATTTT. The V and J genes are TRBV28 and TRBJ1-5; D is undetermined. Germline V lookup: CDR1 MDHEN, CDR2 SYDVKM. V was trimmed by 4 bases and J by 6 bases, leaving 16 bases between them. The CDR3 covers 15 residues.

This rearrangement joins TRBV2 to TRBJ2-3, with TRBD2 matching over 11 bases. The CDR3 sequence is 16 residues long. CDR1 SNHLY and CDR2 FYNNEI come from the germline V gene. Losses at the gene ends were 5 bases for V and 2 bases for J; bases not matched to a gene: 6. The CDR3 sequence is CASSRLAGKVTDTQYF. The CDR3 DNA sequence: TGTGCCAGCAGTCGACTAGCGGGGAAGGTCACAGATACGCAGTATTTT.

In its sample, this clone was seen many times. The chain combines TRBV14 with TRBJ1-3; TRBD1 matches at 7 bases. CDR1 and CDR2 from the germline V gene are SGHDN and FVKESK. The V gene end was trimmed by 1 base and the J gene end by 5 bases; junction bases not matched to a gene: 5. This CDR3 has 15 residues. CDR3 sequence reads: CASSQVWDSRNTIYF. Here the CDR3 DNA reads TGTGCCAGCAGCCAAGTTTGGGACAGCAGAAACACCATATATTTT.

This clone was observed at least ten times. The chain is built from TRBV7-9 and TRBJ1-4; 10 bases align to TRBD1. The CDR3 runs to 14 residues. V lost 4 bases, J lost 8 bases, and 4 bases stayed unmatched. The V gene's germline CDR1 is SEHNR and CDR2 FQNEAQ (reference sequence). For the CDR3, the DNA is TGTGCCAGCAGCTCGACAGGGGGCCGAGAAAAACTGTTTTTT. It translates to CASSSTGGREKLFF.

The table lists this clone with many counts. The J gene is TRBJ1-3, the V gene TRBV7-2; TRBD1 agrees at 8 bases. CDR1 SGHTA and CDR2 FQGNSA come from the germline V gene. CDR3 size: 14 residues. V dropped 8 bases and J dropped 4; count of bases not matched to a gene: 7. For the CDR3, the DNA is TGTGCCAGCGGCGACAGGGGATCCGGAAACACCATATATTTT. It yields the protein CASGDRGSGNTIYF.

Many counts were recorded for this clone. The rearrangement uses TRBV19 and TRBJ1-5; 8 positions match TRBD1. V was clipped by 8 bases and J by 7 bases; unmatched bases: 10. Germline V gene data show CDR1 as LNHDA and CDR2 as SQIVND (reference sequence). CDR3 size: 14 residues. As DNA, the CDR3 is TGTGCCAGTTCATCAGGGGGCGCAGGACAGCCCCAGCATTTT. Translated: CASSSGGAGQPQHF.

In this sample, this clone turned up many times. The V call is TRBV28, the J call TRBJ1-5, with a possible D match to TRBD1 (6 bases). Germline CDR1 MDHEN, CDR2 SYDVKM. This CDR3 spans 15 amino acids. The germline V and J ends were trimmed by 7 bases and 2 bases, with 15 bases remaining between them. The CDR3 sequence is CASTAGAQGNQPQHF. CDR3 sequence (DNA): TGTGCCAGCACGGCGGGGGCACAGGGCAATCAGCCCCAGCATTTT.

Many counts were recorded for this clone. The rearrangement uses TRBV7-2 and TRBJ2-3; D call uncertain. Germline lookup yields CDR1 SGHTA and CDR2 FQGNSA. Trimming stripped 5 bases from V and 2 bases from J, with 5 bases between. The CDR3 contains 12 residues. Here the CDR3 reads CASSVNTDTQYF. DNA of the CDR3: TGTGCCAGCAGCGTAAACACAGATACGCAGTATTTT.

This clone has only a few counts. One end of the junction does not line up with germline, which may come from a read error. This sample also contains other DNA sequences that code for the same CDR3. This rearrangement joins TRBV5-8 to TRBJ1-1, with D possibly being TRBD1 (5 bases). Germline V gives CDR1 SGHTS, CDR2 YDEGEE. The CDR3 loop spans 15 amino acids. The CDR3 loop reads CASSTWDSLNTEAFF. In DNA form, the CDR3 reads TGCGCCAGCAGCACCTGGGACTCCTTGAACACTGAAGCTTTCTTT.